The 24 T cell receptor beta chains given below trace back to one sample, sequenced in a study of OX40 agonist ivuxolimab in advanced cancers. Measured with immunoSEQ multiplex PCR; TCRdb has only the in-frame clones, and not every one. There are tens of thousands of clones in the sample; 85% to 95% occur only once, and 13% to 15% lies in the top ten. Sequenced here: CD4+ or CD8+ T cells sorted from blood, sampled in a trial of the OX40 agonist ivuxolimab. The receptor set was obtained from an adult with an advanced solid tumor such as melanoma, head and neck, liver or kidney cancer.

V gene TRBV7-9 combines with J gene TRBJ1-5; 8 nucleotides align to TRBD1. Germline values: CDR1 SEHNR, CDR2 FQNEAQ (reference sequence). V dropped 3 bases and J dropped 4; count of bases not matched to a gene: 2. This CDR3 has 14 residues. CDR3 residues: CASSLDRVNQPQHF. CDR3 nucleotide sequence: TGTGCCAGCAGCTTGGACAGGGTTAATCAGCCCCAGCATTTT.

A note on this clone: Other DNA sequences from this sample encode an identical CDR3 as well. Here the CDR3 DNA reads TGTGCCAGCAGCGTAGAGGGAAACGAGCAGTACTTC. Translating it yields CASSVEGNEQYF. The rearrangement uses TRBV9 and TRBJ2-7, with D unclear. Trimming took 0 bases from V and 5 from J, leaving 6 bases between them. The germline gives CDR1 SGDLS, CDR2 YYNGEE. The CDR3 length is 12 residues.

The chain combines TRBV5-1 with TRBJ1-2, with 10 nucleotides matching TRBD1. After removal of 0 bases from V and 4 bases from J, the junction contained 9 bases not matched to a gene. This CDR3 region has 17 residues. CDR1 SGHRS and CDR2 YFSETQ come from the germline V gene. The CDR3 sequence is CASSLGDDRGRRYGYTF. The CDR3 nucleotides read TGCGCCAGCAGCTTGGGGGACGACAGGGGGCGTCGCTATGGCTACACCTTC.

The rearrangement links TRBV4-1 to TRBJ1-5; D ambiguous. V lost 3 bases to trimming and J lost 4 bases, with 10 bases between them. Looked up from germline, CDR1 is MGHRA and CDR2 is YSYEKL. CDR3 size: 14 residues. In DNA, the CDR3 is TGCGCCAGCAGCCAGGGGAATACGAATCAGCCCCAGCATTTT. Its translation is CASSQGNTNQPQHF.

The table lists this clone with a count of one. The chain has TRBV7-9 and TRBJ2-1, with 8 bases fitting TRBD2. Germline CDR1 SEHNR, CDR2 FQNEAQ (reference sequence). Unmatched junction bases numbered 13, after V lost 5 bases and J lost 7 bases. The CDR3 has 16 residues. The CDR3 coding sequence is TGTGCCAGCAGCCAGATTAGCGGGATCGCGGGGAATGAGCAGTTCTTC. It specifies CASSQISGIAGNEQFF.

CDR3 sequence (DNA): TGCGCCAGCAGCCAAGGGGTGGACACCTCCTACGAGCAGTACTTC. It is translated as CASSQGVDTSYEQYF. The J gene is TRBJ2-7, the V gene TRBV4-1; TRBD1 might be the D (5 bases). V dropped 1 base and J dropped 0 bases, with 10 bases sitting between them. The germline V gene encodes CDR1 MGHRA and CDR2 YSYEKL. CDR3 length: 15 residues.

This chain uses TRBV13 with TRBJ1-2; D possibly corresponds to TRBD1 (6 bases). Germline-derived CDR1 and CDR2 are PRHDT and FYEKMQ (reference sequence). V was trimmed by 7 bases and J by 5 bases, leaving 17 bases between them. This CDR3 is built from 14 residues. CDR3 DNA sequence: TGTGCCAGCACCCTGGGGGAGGGGGGGTATGGCTACACCTTC. Translated: CASTLGEGGYGYTF.

This chain links TRBV15 with TRBJ2-1; D not certain. The CDR3 has 12 amino acids. V lost 0 bases to trimming and J lost 4 bases, with 1 base between them. CDR1 is LNHNV, CDR2 YYDKDF, per germline (reference sequence). The CDR3 DNA sequence: TGTGCCACCAGCAGAGATTACAATGAGCAGTTCTTC. It translates to CATSRDYNEQFF.

V and J are TRBV4-3 and TRBJ1-1; unclear D gene. This CDR3 is 13 amino acids long. CDR1 and CDR2 from the germline V gene are LGHNA and YSLEER. V was clipped by 1 base and J by 4 bases, with 7 bases between them. For the CDR3, the DNA is TGCGCCAGCAGCCAAGGAAGCGGCACTGAAGCTTTCTTT. It encodes CASSQGSGTEAFF.

On this clone itself: A read error may account for a junction end that differs from germline. The chain links TRBV28 to TRBJ1-5, with a tentative D call TRBD1 (6 bases). Germline assignment: CDR1 MDHEN and CDR2 SYDVKM. The CDR3 has 15 amino acids. This CDR3 is CASSTPGGGNQPQHF. The CDR3 nucleotides read TGTGCCAGCAGTACCCCGGGGGGGGGCAACCAGCCCCAGCATTTT.

The gene calls are TRBV29-1 and TRBJ2-5; D might be TRBD2 (6 bases). In germline, CDR1 is SQVTM, CDR2 ANQGSEA. The CDR3 is 13 amino acids. V was shortened by 6 bases and J by 1 base, with 12 bases between the two germline ends. The CDR3 is CSVNPGLQETQYF. DNA of the CDR3: TGCAGCGTGAATCCGGGACTCCAAGAGACCCAGTACTTC.

The J gene is TRBJ1-5, the V gene TRBV5-4; D not certain. Germline CDR1 SGHNT, CDR2 YYREEE (reference sequence). V lost 2 bases and J lost 3, with 9 bases in between. The CDR3 totals 14 residues. This chain's CDR3 is CASSFGRDNQPQHF. The DNA of the CDR3 is TGTGCCAGCAGCTTCGGACGGGACAATCAGCCCCAGCATTTT.

This chain links TRBV7-9 with TRBJ2-1; D may correspond to TRBD1 or TRBD2 (5 bases each). The CDR3 has 16 amino acids. V was pared by 5 bases and J by 8 bases, with 22 bases between. Germline V gives CDR1 SEHNR, CDR2 FQNEAQ (reference sequence). CDR3 bases: TGTGCCAGCAGCCAGGATTGGGGGAAAACGAGGGATGAGCAGTTCTTC. Translated: CASSQDWGKTRDEQFF.

The J gene is TRBJ2-1, the V gene TRBV9, with unresolved D. V was shortened by 4 bases and J by 8 bases, with 16 bases between the two germline ends. Looked up from germline, CDR1 is SGDLS and CDR2 is YYNGEE. The CDR3 is 14 amino acids. The CDR3 region is CASSHTGLWDEQFF. DNA of the CDR3: TGTGCCAGCAGCCATACTGGCCTGTGGGATGAGCAGTTCTTC. Supplemented by reference TRBV9 and TRBJ2-1, the full variable domain reads DSGVTQTPKHLITATGQRVTLRCSPRSGDLSVYWYQQSLDQGLQFLIQYYNGEERAKGNILERFSAQQFPDLHSELNLSSLELGDSALYFCASSHTGLWDEQFFGPGTRLTVL.

The chain couples TRBV11-2 to TRBJ1-1; no clear D. This CDR3 contains 12 residues. The V gene's germline CDR1 is SGHAT and CDR2 FQNNGV. Trimming removed 0 bases from V and 10 bases from J, with 9 bases in between. The CDR3: CASSLDPRGAFF. The CDR3 region has the DNA TGTGCCAGCAGCTTAGATCCCCGGGGAGCTTTCTTT.

The V and J genes are TRBV27 and TRBJ2-7; the D gene is possibly TRBD2 (5 bases). Germline-derived CDR1 and CDR2 are MNHEY and SMNVEV (reference sequence). The CDR3 has 15 residues. Between the trimmed V and J ends, which lost 2 bases and 0 bases, there was a span of 11 bases. CDR3 sequence (DNA): TGTGCCAGCAGTTTAGTCCCCACTAGCTCCTACGAGCAGTACTTC. It yields the protein CASSLVPTSSYEQYF.

This clone was counted a few times. The chain has TRBV28 and TRBJ1-1, with TRBD1 as a possible D gene (6 bases). The CDR3 spans 13 residues. The V end lost 6 bases, the J end lost 5 bases, and 13 bases lay between the germline ends. Germline CDR1 and CDR2: MDHEN and SYDVKM. This chain's CDR3 is CASSLRGMTEAFF. The CDR3 nucleotides read TGTGCCAGCAGCCTAAGGGGGATGACTGAAGCTTTCTTT.

This CDR3 is CASSQELSGYGYTF. In nucleotides, the CDR3 is TGCGCCAGCAGCCAAGAGCTTAGTGGGTATGGCTACACCTTC. V gene TRBV4-3 combines with J gene TRBJ1-2; no reliable D call. The V and J ends lost 0 bases and 5 bases respectively, with 10 bases between them. The CDR3 has 14 amino acids. The germline V gene encodes CDR1 LGHNA and CDR2 YSLEER.

The chain uses TRBV19 and TRBJ2-1; 9 bases are shared with TRBD2. After removal of 4 bases from V and 4 bases from J, the junction contained 8 bases not matched to a gene. The CDR3 length is 16 residues. Looked up from germline, CDR1 is LNHDA and CDR2 is SQIVND (reference sequence). This CDR3 reads CASSTTGTSRYNEQFF. The CDR3 bases are TGTGCCAGTAGTACCACCGGGACTAGCCGATACAATGAGCAGTTCTTC.

This chain connects TRBV28 to TRBJ2-2, with D hard to call. This CDR3 comprises 12 residues. Germline CDR1 is MDHEN and CDR2 is SYDVKM. V dropped 7 bases and J dropped 4 bases, with 7 bases sitting between them. This CDR3 is CASTQSTGELFF. CDR3 nucleotide sequence: TGTGCCAGCACCCAAAGCACCGGGGAGCTGTTTTTT.

The rearrangement joins TRBV6-5 to TRBJ1-2; 8 bases align to TRBD1. The germline V gene has CDR1 MNHEY and CDR2 SVGAGI. This CDR3 comprises 13 residues. V lost 6 bases and J lost 7; bases outside the gene matches: 7. The CDR3 is CASRVTGDRGYTF. CDR3 coding DNA: TGTGCCAGCAGGGTGACAGGGGATCGTGGCTACACCTTC.

The chain is built from TRBV27 and TRBJ1-2; D not resolved. Germline CDR1 is MNHEY and CDR2 is SMNVEV (reference sequence). The length of the CDR3 is 16 residues. The V end was cut by 5 bases, the J end by 5 bases, with 21 bases between. CDR3 amino acids: CASSTSLIGSSYGYTF. CDR3 in DNA: TGTGCCAGCAGTACAAGTTTGATCGGTTCAAGTTATGGCTACACCTTC.

The chain carries TRBV14 and TRBJ1-5; weak D call: TRBD1 (6 bases). Germline V lookup: CDR1 SGHDN, CDR2 FVKESK. The CDR3 sequence is 13 residues long. The V and J ends lost 1 base and 11 bases respectively, with 12 bases between them. The CDR3 is CASSQGGARAQHF. The CDR3, as DNA: TGTGCCAGCAGCCAAGGGGGGGCTCGAGCCCAGCATTTT.

The chain combines TRBV4-3 with TRBJ1-1; no clear D. V was cut by 0 bases and J by 0 bases, with 14 bases left in between. Germline CDR1 reads LGHNA; CDR2 reads YSLEER. This CDR3 has 17 residues. The CDR3 DNA reads TGCGCCAGCAGCCAAGAAAAGGGTACCCTAATGAACACTGAAGCTTTCTTT. This encodes CASSQEKGTLMNTEAFF.